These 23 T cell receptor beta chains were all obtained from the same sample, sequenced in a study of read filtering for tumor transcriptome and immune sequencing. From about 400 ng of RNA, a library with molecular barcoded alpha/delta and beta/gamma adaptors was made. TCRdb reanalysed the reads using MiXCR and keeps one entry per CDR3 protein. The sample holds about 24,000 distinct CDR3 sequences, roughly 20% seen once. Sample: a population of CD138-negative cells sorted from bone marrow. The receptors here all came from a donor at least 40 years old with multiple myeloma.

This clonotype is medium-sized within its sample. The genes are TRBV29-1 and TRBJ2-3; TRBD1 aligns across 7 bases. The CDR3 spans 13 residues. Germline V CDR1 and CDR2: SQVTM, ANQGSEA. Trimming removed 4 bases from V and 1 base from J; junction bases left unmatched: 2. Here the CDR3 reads CSVGQGGTDTQYF. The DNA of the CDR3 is TGCAGCGTTGGACAGGGCGGCACAGATACGCAGTATTTT.

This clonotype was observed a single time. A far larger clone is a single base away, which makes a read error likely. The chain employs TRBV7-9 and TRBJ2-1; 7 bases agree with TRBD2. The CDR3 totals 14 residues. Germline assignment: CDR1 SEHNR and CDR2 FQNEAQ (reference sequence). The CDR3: CASSLSEGLTPWDF. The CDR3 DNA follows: TGTGCCAGCAGCTTATCAGAGGGACTAACCCCCTGGGACTTC.

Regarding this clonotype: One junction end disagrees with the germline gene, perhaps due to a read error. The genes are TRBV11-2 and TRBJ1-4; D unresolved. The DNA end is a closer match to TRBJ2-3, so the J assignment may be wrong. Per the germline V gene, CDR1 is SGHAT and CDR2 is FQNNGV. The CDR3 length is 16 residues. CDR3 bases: TGTGCCAGCAGCATAGGAAGCGTCCCGTACACAGACACGCAGTATTTT. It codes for CASSIGSVPYTDTQYF.

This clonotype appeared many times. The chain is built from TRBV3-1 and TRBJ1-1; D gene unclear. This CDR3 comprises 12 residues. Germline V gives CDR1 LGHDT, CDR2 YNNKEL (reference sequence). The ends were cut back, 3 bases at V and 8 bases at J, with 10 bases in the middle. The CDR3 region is CASSQFFTEAFF. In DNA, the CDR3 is TGTGCCAGCAGCCAGTTTTTTACGGAAGCTTTCTTT.

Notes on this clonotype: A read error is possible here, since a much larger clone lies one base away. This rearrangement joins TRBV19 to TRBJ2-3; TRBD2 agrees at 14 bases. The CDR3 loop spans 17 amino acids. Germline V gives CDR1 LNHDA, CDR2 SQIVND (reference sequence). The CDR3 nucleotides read TGTGCCAGTAGTCTCGCCGGACTAGCGGGAGGAACAGTTACGCAGTATTTT. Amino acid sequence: CASSLAGLAGGTVTQYF.

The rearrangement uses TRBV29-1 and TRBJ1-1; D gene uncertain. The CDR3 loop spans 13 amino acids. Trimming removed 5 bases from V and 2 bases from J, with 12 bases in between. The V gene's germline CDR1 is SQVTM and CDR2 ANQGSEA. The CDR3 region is CSVLPHPNTEAFF. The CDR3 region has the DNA TGCAGCGTTCTGCCGCATCCTAACACTGAAGCTTTCTTT.

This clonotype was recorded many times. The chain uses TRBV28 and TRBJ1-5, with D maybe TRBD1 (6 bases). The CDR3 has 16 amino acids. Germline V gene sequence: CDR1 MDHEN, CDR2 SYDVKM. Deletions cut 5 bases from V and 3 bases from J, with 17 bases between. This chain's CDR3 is CASSPNPQGYNQPQHF. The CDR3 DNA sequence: TGTGCCAGCAGTCCGAACCCTCAGGGGTACAATCAGCCCCAGCATTTT.

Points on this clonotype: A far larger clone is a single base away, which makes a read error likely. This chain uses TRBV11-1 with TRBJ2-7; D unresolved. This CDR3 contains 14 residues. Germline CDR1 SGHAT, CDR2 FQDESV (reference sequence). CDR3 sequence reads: CASILGSVSYEQYF. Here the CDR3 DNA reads TGTGCCAGCATCTTAGGGTCTGTGTCCTACGAGCAGTACTTC.

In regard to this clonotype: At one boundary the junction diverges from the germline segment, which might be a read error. The CDR3 sequence: CAGSEPAGAVTMNEQFF. In nucleotides, the CDR3 is TGCGCCGGCAGCGAACCAGCGGGAGCAGTAACTATGAATGAGCAGTTCTTC. The V gene is TRBV5-1, the J gene TRBJ2-1; the match to TRBD2 covers 8 bases. This CDR3 is 17 amino acids long. Germline V gives CDR1 SGHRS, CDR2 YFSETQ.

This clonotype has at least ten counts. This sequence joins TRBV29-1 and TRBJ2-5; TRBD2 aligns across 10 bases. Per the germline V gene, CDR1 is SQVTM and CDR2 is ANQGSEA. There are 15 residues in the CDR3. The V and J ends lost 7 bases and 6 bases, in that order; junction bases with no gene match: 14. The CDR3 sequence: CSGGVPGLAIQTQYF. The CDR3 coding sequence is TGCAGCGGCGGGGTGCCGGGACTAGCGATACAGACCCAGTACTTC. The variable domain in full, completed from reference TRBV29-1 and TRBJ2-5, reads SAVISQKPSRDICQRGTSLTIQCQVDSQVTMMFWYRQQPGQSLTLIATANQGSEATYESGFVIDKFPISRPNLTFSTLTVSNMSPEDSSIYLCSGGVPGLAIQTQYFGPGTRLLVL.

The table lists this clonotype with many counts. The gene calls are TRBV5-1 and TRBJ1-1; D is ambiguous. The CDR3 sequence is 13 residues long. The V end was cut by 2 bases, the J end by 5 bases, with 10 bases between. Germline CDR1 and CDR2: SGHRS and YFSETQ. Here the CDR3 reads CASSFEGFTEAFF. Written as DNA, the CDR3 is TGCGCCAGCAGCTTCGAAGGGTTTACTGAAGCTTTCTTT.

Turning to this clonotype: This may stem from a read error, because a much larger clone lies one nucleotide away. This chain's CDR3 is CSARGQGGGYQPQHF. The CDR3 DNA reads as TGCAGTGCTAGAGGGCAGGGGGGTGGCTATCAGCCCCAGCATTTT. The chain links TRBV20-1 to TRBJ1-5; 7 nucleotides align to TRBD1. V was pared by 1 base and J by 5 bases, with 8 bases of the junction left unmatched. The CDR3 is 15 residues long. Germline V gene lookup returns CDR1 DFQATT and CDR2 SNEGSKA (reference sequence).

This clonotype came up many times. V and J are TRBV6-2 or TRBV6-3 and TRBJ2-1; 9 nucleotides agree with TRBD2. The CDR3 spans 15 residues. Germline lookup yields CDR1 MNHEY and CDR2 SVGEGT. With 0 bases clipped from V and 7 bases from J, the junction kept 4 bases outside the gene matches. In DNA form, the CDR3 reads TGTGCCAGCAGTTACTCGAGCCTAGCGGGAAATGAGCAGTTCTTC. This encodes CASSYSSLAGNEQFF.

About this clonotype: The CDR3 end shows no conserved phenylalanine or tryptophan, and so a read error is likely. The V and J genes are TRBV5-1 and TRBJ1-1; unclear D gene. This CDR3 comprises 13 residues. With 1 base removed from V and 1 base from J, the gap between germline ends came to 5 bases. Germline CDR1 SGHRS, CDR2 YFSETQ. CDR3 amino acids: CASSLLQNTEAFL. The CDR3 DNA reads TGCGCCAGCAGCTTGTTACAGAACACTGAAGCTTTCCTT.

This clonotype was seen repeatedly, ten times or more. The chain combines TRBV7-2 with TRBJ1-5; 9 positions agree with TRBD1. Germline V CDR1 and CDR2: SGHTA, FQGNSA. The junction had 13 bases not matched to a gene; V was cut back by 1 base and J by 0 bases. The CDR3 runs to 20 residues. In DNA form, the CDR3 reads TGTGCCAGCAGCTTAGGTCGGGATTCCGGGACAGGGCTTAGCAATCAGCCCCAGCATTTT. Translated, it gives CASSLGRDSGTGLSNQPQHF. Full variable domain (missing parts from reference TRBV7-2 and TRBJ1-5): GAGVSQSPSNKVTEKGKDVELRCDPISGHTALYWYRQSLGQGLEFLIYFQGNSAPDKSGLPSDRFSAERTGGSVSTLTIQRTQQEDSAVYLCASSLGRDSGTGLSNQPQHFGDGTRLSIL.

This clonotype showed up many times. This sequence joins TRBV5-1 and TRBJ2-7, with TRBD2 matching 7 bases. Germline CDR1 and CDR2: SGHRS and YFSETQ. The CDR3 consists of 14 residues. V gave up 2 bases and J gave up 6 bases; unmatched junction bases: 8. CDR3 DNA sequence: TGCGCCAGCAGCTTTGGGGGAGGGCCCGGCGAGCAGTACTTC. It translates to CASSFGGGPGEQYF.

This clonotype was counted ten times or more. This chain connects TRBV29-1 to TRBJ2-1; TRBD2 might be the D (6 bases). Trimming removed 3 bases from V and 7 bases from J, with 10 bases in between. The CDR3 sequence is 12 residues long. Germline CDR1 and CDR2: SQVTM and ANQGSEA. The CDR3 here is CSVDVRGNEQFF. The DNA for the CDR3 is TGCAGCGTTGATGTGCGGGGTAATGAGCAGTTCTTC.

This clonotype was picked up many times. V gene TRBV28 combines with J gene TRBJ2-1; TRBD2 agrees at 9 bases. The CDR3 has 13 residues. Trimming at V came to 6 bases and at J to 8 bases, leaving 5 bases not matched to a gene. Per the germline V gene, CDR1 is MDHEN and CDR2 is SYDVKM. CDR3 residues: CASRAGGGDEQFF. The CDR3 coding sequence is TGTGCCAGCAGGGCGGGGGGGGGCGATGAGCAGTTCTTC.

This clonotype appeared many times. The CDR3 DNA is TGTGCCAGCTCACGACTAGCGGGATCCTTGTATGAGCAGTTCTTC. Amino acids: CASSRLAGSLYEQFF. The chain combines TRBV18 with TRBJ2-1, with 11 nucleotides matching TRBD2. The ends lost 4 bases at V and 8 bases at J; junction bases unmatched: 7. Germline lookup yields CDR1 KGHSH and CDR2 LQKENI. CDR3 length equals 15 residues.

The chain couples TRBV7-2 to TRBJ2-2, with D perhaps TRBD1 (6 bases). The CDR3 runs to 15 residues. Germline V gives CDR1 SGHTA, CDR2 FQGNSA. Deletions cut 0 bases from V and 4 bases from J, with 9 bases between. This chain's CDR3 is CASSLATGSTGELFF. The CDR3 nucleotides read TGTGCCAGCAGCTTAGCGACAGGATCCACCGGGGAGCTGTTTTTT.

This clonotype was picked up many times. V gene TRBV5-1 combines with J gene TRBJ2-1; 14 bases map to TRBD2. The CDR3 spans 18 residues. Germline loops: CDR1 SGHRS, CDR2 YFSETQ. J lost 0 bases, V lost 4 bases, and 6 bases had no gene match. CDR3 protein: CASSTGLAGALSYNEQFF. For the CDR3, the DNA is TGCGCCAGCAGCACGGGACTAGCGGGAGCCCTCTCCTACAATGAGCAGTTCTTC.

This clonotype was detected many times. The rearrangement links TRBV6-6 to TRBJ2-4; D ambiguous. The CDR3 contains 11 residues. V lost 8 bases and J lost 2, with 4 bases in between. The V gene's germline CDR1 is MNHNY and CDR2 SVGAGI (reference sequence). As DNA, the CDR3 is TGTGCCAGCGTATCCAAAAACATTCAGTACTTC. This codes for CASVSKNIQYF.

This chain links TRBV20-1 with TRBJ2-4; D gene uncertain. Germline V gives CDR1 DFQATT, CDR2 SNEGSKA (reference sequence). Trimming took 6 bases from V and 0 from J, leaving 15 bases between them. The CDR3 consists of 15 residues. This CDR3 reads CSARSGILAKNIQYF. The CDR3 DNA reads TGCAGTGCCCGAAGTGGGATCCTAGCCAAAAACATTCAGTACTTC.